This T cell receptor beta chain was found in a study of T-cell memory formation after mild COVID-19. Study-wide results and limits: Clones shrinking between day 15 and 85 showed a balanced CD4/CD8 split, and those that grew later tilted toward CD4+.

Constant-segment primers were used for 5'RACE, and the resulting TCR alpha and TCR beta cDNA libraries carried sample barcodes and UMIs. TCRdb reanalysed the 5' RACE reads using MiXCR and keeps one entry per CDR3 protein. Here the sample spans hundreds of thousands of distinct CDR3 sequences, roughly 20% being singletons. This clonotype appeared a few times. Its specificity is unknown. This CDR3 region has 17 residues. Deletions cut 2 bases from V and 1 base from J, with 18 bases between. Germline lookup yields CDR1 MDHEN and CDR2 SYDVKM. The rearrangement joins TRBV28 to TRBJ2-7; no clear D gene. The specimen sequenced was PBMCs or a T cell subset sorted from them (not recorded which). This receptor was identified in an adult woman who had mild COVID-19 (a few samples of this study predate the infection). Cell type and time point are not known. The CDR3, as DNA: TGTGCCAGCAGTTTACGCAACCTCCAGATAGGTTCCTACGAGCAGTACTTC. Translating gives CASSLRNLQIGSYEQYF.